Below, 21 T cell receptor beta chains from the same sample are listed, as sequenced in a study of blood T cell repertoires in COVID-19. TCRdb keeps only in-frame clones here, not all; method: immunoSEQ multiplex PCR. Of more than 25,000 clones in the sample, 65% to 90% are singletons; the top ten hold about 6.4%. Material for sequencing was peripheral blood. All receptors come from a man in his sixties with active COVID-19.

This clone was seen once. V gene TRBV11-2 combines with J gene TRBJ2-2; the match to TRBD1 covers 8 bases. This CDR3 comprises 17 residues. The junction had 12 bases not matched to a gene; V was cut back by 5 bases and J by 4 bases. The germline gives CDR1 SGHAT, CDR2 FQNNGV. The CDR3 region is CASSPSAGGRGTGELFF. Written as DNA, the CDR3 is TGTGCCAGCAGCCCCAGTGCAGGGGGCAGGGGCACCGGGGAGCTGTTTTTT.

This sequence joins TRBV7-3 and TRBJ2-7, with D uncertain. Germline CDR1 reads SGHTA; CDR2 reads FQGTGA. V shed 3 bases and J shed 7 bases, with 10 bases lying between them. The CDR3 is made up of 12 amino acids. CDR3 sequence (DNA): TGTGCCAGCAGCTTTAGGAGCGAAGAGCAGTACTTC. This encodes CASSFRSEEQYF.

This chain joins TRBV7-3 and TRBJ1-6; D might be TRBD1 (6 bases). The germline V and J ends were trimmed by 6 bases and 10 bases, with 16 bases remaining between them. The CDR3 contains 14 residues. CDR1 is SGHTA, CDR2 FQGTGA, per germline. The CDR3 protein is CASRDTGFGSPLHF. CDR3 coding DNA: TGTGCCAGCAGGGATACAGGGTTTGGATCACCCCTCCACTTT.

This sequence joins TRBV6-5 and TRBJ1-2; 8 nucleotides agree with TRBD1. Germline V gene data show CDR1 as MNHEY and CDR2 as SVGAGI. The CDR3 is 15 residues long. V was clipped by 2 bases and J by 7 bases; unmatched bases: 9. The CDR3 spells CASSYRRQGQSGYTF. The DNA of the CDR3 is TGTGCCAGCAGTTACCGCCGACAGGGGCAGAGTGGCTACACCTTC.

The rearrangement links TRBV5-1 to TRBJ1-4; 8 bases agree with TRBD1. V gave up 7 bases and J gave up 8 bases; unmatched junction bases: 10. The CDR3 contains 14 residues. Germline lookup yields CDR1 SGHRS and CDR2 YFSETQ. CDR3 in DNA: TGCGCCAGCTCCCAAGGAGGGACAGGAGAAAAACTGTTTTTT. The encoded protein is CASSQGGTGEKLFF.

There are a few counts of this clone. This chain joins TRBV19 and TRBJ1-3; D is undetermined. Germline CDR1 LNHDA, CDR2 SQIVND (reference sequence). CDR3 size: 17 residues. The V gene lost 3 bases and the J gene lost 0 bases, with 15 bases spanning the gap. In DNA form, the CDR3 reads TGTGCCAGTAGTATTATGTTGTCCTACTTCTCTGGAAACACCATATATTTT. As protein: CASSIMLSYFSGNTIYF.

As regards this clone: One end of the junction is discordant with germline, which a read error may explain. The J gene is TRBJ2-1, the V gene TRBV7-7; D might be TRBD2 (6 bases). Germline V CDR1 and CDR2: SSHAT, FNYEAQ (reference sequence). This CDR3 is 15 amino acids long. CDR3 sequence (DNA): TGTGCTAGCAGCTTGAGCCTAGCGTCTAACAATGAGCAGTTCTTC. Amino acid sequence: CASSLSLASNNEQFF.

The chain links TRBV9 to TRBJ1-4; D not certain. Germline lookup yields CDR1 SGDLS and CDR2 YYNGEE. The length of the CDR3 is 15 residues. V was trimmed by 0 bases and J by 0 bases, leaving 6 bases between them. The CDR3: CASSVAPATNEKLFF. The CDR3 region has the DNA TGTGCCAGCAGCGTAGCCCCTGCAACTAATGAAAAACTGTTTTTT.

On this clone itself: At one boundary the junction diverges from the germline segment, which might be a read error. The J gene is TRBJ1-1, the V gene TRBV7-9; D remains unclear. Germline CDR1 reads SEHNR; CDR2 reads FQNEAQ (reference sequence). The CDR3 runs to 13 residues. CDR3 residues: CASSLADTSEAFF. The CDR3 nucleotides read TGTGCCAGCAGCTTAGCAGACACCTCTGAGGCTTTCTTT.

This chain connects TRBV9 to TRBJ2-7; 8 bases align to TRBD1. V was clipped by 0 bases and J by 9 bases; unmatched bases: 11. The CDR3 has 15 amino acids. Per germline, CDR1 SGDLS and CDR2 YYNGEE. This CDR3 reads CASSVVPTGESVQYF. The CDR3 DNA sequence: TGTGCCAGCAGCGTAGTACCGACAGGGGAGTCGGTGCAGTACTTC.

V and J are TRBV7-3 and TRBJ2-1; 7 positions match TRBD1. The germline gives CDR1 SGHTA, CDR2 FQGTGA. The CDR3 has 15 amino acids. V lost 6 bases and J lost 0; bases outside the gene matches: 5. The CDR3 nucleotides are TGTGCCAGCAGTCCCAGGGGGAGCTCCTACAATGAGCAGTTCTTC. Protein: CASSPRGSSYNEQFF.

This sequence joins TRBV14 and TRBJ2-1; no definite D call. The germline gives CDR1 SGHDN, CDR2 FVKESK. V was shortened by 6 bases and J by 3 bases, with 12 bases between the two germline ends. This CDR3 contains 14 residues. CDR3 nucleotide sequence: TGTGCCAGCAGAGATACGTTTAGCTACAATGAGCAGTTCTTC. Translating gives CASRDTFSYNEQFF.

V and J are TRBV14 and TRBJ2-5, with 9 positions matching TRBD2. The CDR3 runs to 16 residues. Germline V CDR1 and CDR2: SGHDN, FVKESK. V trimming: 0 bases; J trimming: 3 bases; junction bases outside the gene matches: 5. CDR3 loop: CASSQDWLAGKETQYF. CDR3 DNA: TGTGCCAGCAGCCAAGATTGGCTAGCGGGAAAAGAGACCCAGTACTTC.

The CDR3, as DNA: TGTGCCAGCAGCCAAGAATCGGGGGGCCCTCGAGAGACCCAGTACTTC. Translated: CASSQESGGPRETQYF. The chain uses TRBV3-1 (or the pseudogene TRBV3-2) and TRBJ2-5, with D perhaps TRBD2 (7 bases). The V gene lost 0 bases and the J gene lost 4 bases, with 15 bases spanning the gap. CDR3 length: 16 residues. The germline CDR1 and CDR2 sequences are LGHDT and YNNKEL (reference sequence).

This clone appeared a few times. This chain uses TRBV7-2 with TRBJ2-7, with 11 nucleotides matching TRBD2. CDR1 and CDR2 (germline): SGHTA, FQGNSA. This CDR3 has 17 amino acids. With V trimmed by 3 bases and J by 4 bases, 11 bases remained unmatched. The CDR3 sequence is CASSFDRASGRRYEQYF. The CDR3 DNA is TGTGCCAGCAGCTTTGACCGAGCTAGCGGGAGGAGGTACGAGCAGTACTTC.

The chain links TRBV28 to TRBJ2-7; maybe TRBD1 (5 bases). Trimming took off 6 bases at V and 3 bases at J, with 12 bases between the two ends. The CDR3 consists of 13 residues. CDR1 and CDR2 (germline): MDHEN, SYDVKM. The CDR3 protein is CASSLGADYEQYF. The CDR3 DNA reads as TGTGCCAGCAGCCTAGGGGCAGACTACGAGCAGTACTTC.

The gene calls are TRBV7-9 and TRBJ2-7; perhaps TRBD1 as D (6 bases). The CDR3 is 14 residues long. Trimming shortened V by 3 bases and J by 0 bases, and 9 bases separated the two germline ends. CDR1 is SEHNR and CDR2 is FQNEAQ in the germline V gene (reference sequence). The CDR3 sequence: CASSFGQPSYEQYF. The CDR3 region has the DNA TGTGCCAGCAGCTTTGGACAGCCCTCCTACGAGCAGTACTTC.

J is TRBJ2-3 and V is TRBV9, with TRBD2 matching 7 bases. The CDR3 contains 14 residues. The germline V gene has CDR1 SGDLS and CDR2 YYNGEE. V shed 4 bases, J shed 1 base, and the junction held 3 bases outside the gene matches. CDR3 sequence (DNA): TGTGCCAGCAGCTCTAGCGGACGCACAGATACGCAGTATTTT. Translation gives CASSSSGRTDTQYF. The full variable domain, completed using reference TRBV9 and TRBJ2-3, is DSGVTQTPKHLITATGQRVTLRCSPRSGDLSVYWYQQSLDQGLQFLIQYYNGEERAKGNILERFSAQQFPDLHSELNLSSLELGDSALYFCASSSSGRTDTQYFGPGTRLTVL.

The chain couples TRBV5-1 to TRBJ1-3, with D tentatively TRBD1 (5 bases). Germline V CDR1 and CDR2: SGHRS, YFSETQ. The CDR3 covers 14 residues. V shed 5 bases and J shed 10 bases, with 19 bases lying between them. In DNA form, the CDR3 reads TGCGCCAGCAGTCTAATAGACGGGGGTTCAACCATATATTTT. Translation: CASSLIDGGSTIYF.

CDR3 coding DNA: TGTGCCAGCAGCCTCCTAGCGGGAAGTGTGTTCTTC. Protein product: CASSLLAGSVFF. This chain connects TRBV7-2 to TRBJ2-1; 9 bases line up with TRBD2. The germline V gene encodes CDR1 SGHTA and CDR2 FQGNSA. The trim removed 5 bases at V and 15 bases at J, leaving 8 bases unmatched. The CDR3 length is 12 residues.

The gene calls are TRBV6-1 and TRBJ2-3; 7 bases align to TRBD2. The trim removed 3 bases at V and 2 bases at J, leaving 8 bases unmatched. The CDR3 sequence is 16 residues long. The V gene's germline CDR1 is MNHNS and CDR2 SASEGT. CDR3 in amino acids: CASSDVQAGATDTQYF. Here the CDR3 DNA reads TGTGCCAGCAGTGACGTACAGGCGGGAGCCACAGATACGCAGTATTTT.